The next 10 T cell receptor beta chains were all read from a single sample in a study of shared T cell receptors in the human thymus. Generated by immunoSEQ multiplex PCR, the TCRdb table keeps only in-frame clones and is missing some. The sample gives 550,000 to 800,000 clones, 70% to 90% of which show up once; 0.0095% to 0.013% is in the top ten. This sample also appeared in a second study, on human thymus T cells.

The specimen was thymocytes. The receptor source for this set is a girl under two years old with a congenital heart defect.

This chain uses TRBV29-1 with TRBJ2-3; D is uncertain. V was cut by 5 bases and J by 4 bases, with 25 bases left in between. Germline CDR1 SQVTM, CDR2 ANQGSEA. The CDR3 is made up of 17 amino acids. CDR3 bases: TGCAGCGTTCATCGAACCGGCCGTATGGGTCGGGCAGATACGCAGTATTTT. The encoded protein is CSVHRTGRMGRADTQYF.

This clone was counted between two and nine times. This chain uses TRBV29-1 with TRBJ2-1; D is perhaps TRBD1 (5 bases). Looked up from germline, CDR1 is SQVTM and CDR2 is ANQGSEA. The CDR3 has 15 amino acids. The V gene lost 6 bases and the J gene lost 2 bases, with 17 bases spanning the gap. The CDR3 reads CSVPEQATPYNEQFF. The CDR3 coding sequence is TGCAGCGTCCCGGAACAGGCCACCCCCTACAATGAGCAGTTCTTC.

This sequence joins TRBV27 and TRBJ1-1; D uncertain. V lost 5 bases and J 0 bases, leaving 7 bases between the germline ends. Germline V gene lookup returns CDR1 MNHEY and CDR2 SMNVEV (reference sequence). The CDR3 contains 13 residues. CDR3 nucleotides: TGTGCCAGCAGTCCCGAGATGAACACTGAAGCTTTCTTT. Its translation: CASSPEMNTEAFF.

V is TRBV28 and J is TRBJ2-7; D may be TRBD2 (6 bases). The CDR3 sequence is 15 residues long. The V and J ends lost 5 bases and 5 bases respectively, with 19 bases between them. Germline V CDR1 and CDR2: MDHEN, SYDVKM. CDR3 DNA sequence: TGTGCCAGCAGTACGTCCGGGACTCCAGCAGACGAGCAGTACTTC. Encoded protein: CASSTSGTPADEQYF.

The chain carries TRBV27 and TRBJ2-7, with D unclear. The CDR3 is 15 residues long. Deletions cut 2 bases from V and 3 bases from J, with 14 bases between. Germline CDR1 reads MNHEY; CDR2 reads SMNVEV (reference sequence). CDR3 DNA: TGTGCCAGCAGTTTACAGGTCGGTAGAAGCTACGAGCAGTACTTC. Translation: CASSLQVGRSYEQYF.

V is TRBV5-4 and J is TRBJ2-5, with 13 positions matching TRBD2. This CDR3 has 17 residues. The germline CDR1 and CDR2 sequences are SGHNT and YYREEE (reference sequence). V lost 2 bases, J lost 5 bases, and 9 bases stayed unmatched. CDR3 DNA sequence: TGTGCCAGCAGCTTTGGAACTAGCGGGGGGGCCTTGGAGACCCAGTACTTC. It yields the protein CASSFGTSGGALETQYF.

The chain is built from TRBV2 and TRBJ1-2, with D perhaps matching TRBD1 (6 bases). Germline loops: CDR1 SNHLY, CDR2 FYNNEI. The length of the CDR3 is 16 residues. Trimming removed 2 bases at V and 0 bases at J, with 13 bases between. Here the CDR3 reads CASSEHRQAANYGYTF. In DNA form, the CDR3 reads TGTGCCAGCAGTGAACATCGACAGGCCGCTAACTATGGCTACACCTTC.

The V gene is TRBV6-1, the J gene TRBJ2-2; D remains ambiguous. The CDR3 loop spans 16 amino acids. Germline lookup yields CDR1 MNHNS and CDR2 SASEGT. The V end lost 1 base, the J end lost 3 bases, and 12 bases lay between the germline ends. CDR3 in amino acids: CASSEVRVPDTGELFF. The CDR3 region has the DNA TGTGCCAGCAGTGAAGTCCGGGTCCCGGACACCGGGGAGCTGTTTTTT.

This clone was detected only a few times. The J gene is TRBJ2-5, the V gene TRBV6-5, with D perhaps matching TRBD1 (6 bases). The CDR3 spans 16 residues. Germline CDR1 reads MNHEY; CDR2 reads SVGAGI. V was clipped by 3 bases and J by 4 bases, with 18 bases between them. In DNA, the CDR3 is TGTGCCAGCAGTTATCTCCGAACAGGGTTAGGAGAGACCCAGTACTTC. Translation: CASSYLRTGLGETQYF.

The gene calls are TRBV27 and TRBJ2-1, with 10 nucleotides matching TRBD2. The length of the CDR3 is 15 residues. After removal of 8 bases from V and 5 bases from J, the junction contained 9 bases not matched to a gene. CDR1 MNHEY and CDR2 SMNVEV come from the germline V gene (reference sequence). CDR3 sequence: CASGFGLAANNEQFF. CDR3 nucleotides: TGTGCCAGCGGGTTCGGACTAGCGGCGAACAATGAGCAGTTCTTC.